These 25 T cell receptor beta chains originate from one sample sequenced in a study of T-cell reconstitution after alpha-beta-depleted transplantation in children. Unique molecular identifiers were incorporated when the TCRbeta library was constructed. TCRdb ran MiXCR on the PCR reads and lists one entry per CDR3 protein. The table includes 500,000 to 750,000 distinct CDR3 sequences, approximately 12% detected once. Here the sequenced sample was PBMCs, mostly from graft donor cells, taken 360 days after TCRalphabeta/CD19-depleted stem cell transplant. These receptors were collected from a male patient aged 10 to 17 who had a stem cell transplant for acute myeloid leukemia, so the T cells may come from the graft donor.

This clonotype has ten or more counts. The V gene is TRBV14, the J gene TRBJ2-3; no firm D call. The CDR3 covers 15 residues. Per the germline V gene, CDR1 is SGHDN and CDR2 is FVKESK. V was pared by 3 bases and J by 5 bases, with 15 bases between. The CDR3 nucleotides are TGTGCCAGCAGCCACAGACGGCACTTTCAAGATACGCAGTATTTT. Amino acids: CASSHRRHFQDTQYF.

The rearrangement uses TRBV27 and TRBJ1-5; 11 nucleotides match TRBD1. Germline CDR1 reads MNHEY; CDR2 reads SMNVEV (reference sequence). The J segment lost 4 bases and the V segment lost 5 bases, leaving 10 bases of the junction unmatched. There are 17 residues in the CDR3. The CDR3, as DNA: TGTGCCAGCAGTCTGACCGGGACAGGGGGTCCAAATCAGCCCCAGCATTTT. Translation: CASSLTGTGGPNQPQHF.

This clonotype was seen a handful of times. The rearrangement joins TRBV21-1 to TRBJ1-1; the table assigns TRBD1, which was not confirmed against the DNA. TRBV21-1 is a pseudogene segment. CDR3 length: 18 amino acids. This CDR3 is CASSKPSDRARGNTEAFF. CDR3 DNA: TGTGCCAGCAGCAAACCCTCTGACAGAGCCAGGGGTAACACTGAAGCTTTCTTT.

V is TRBV20-1 and J is TRBJ2-7; 8 nucleotides align to TRBD2. The CDR3 runs 17 residues. CDR1 is DFQATT and CDR2 is SNEGSKA in the germline V gene (reference sequence). V trimming: 2 bases; J trimming: 6 bases; junction bases outside the gene matches: 18. The CDR3, as DNA: TGCAGTGCTAGAAAACGTCTGGCTTGGCGGGAGGAAGGCGAGCAGTACTTC. Protein: CSARKRLAWREEGEQYF.

This clonotype was recorded a few times. This sequence joins TRBV20-1 and TRBJ2-3, with 13 nucleotides matching TRBD2. Per the germline V gene, CDR1 is DFQATT and CDR2 is SNEGSKA (reference sequence). The length of the CDR3 is 15 residues. V lost 3 bases and J lost 2; bases outside the gene matches: 2. Written as DNA, the CDR3 is TGCAGTGCTAGCGGACTAGCGGGAGACACAGATACGCAGTATTTT. This codes for CSASGLAGDTDTQYF.

This clonotype was counted between two and nine times. This sequence joins TRBV6-5 and TRBJ2-7; possible D gene TRBD2, 6 bases. V shed 0 bases and J shed 1 base, with 13 bases lying between them. Germline assignment: CDR1 MNHEY and CDR2 SVGAGI. The CDR3 has 16 amino acids. CDR3 loop: CASSYSPGLPSYEQYF. For the CDR3, the DNA is TGTGCCAGCAGTTACTCTCCGGGACTCCCTTCCTACGAGCAGTACTTC.

This clonotype was counted at least ten times. CDR3 bases: TGTGCCAGCAGTTTGACAGACAACTATGGCTACACCTTC. This encodes CASSLTDNYGYTF. V and J are TRBV6-5 and TRBJ1-2; D might be TRBD1 (5 bases). V lost 4 bases to trimming and J lost 2 bases, with 8 bases between them. Germline V gene data show CDR1 as MNHEY and CDR2 as SVGAGI. The length of the CDR3 is 13 residues.

The chain combines TRBV3-1 with TRBJ2-2; possible D gene TRBD2, 5 bases. CDR3 length equals 17 residues. Germline CDR1 is LGHDT and CDR2 is YNNKEL (reference sequence). V was pared by 5 bases and J by 3 bases, with 19 bases between. CDR3 DNA sequence: TGTGCCAGCAGCAACCCGGGCGTGGACTCCTACACCGGGGAGCTGTTTTTT. This codes for CASSNPGVDSYTGELFF.

V usage is TRBV7-3 and J usage is TRBJ2-3, with 14 positions matching TRBD2. The CDR3 runs to 15 residues. CDR1 and CDR2 (germline): SGHTA, FQGTGA. V trimming: 5 bases; J trimming: 5 bases; junction bases outside the gene matches: 3. The CDR3, as DNA: TGTGCCAGCAGCCCTGGACTAGCGGGAGGAGATACGCAGTATTTT. This translates into CASSPGLAGGDTQYF.

This clonotype was seen a handful of times. The genes are TRBV7-2 and TRBJ2-1, with 11 bases lining up with TRBD2. Germline CDR1 and CDR2: SGHTA and FQGNSA. Losses at the gene ends were 0 bases for V and 5 bases for J; bases not matched to a gene: 6. CDR3 size: 17 residues. CDR3 sequence reads: CASSLAVLAGGNNEQFF. CDR3 sequence (DNA): TGTGCCAGCAGCTTAGCGGTCCTAGCGGGAGGTAACAATGAGCAGTTCTTC.

The V call is TRBV18, the J call TRBJ2-2, with D possibly TRBD2 on 6 matching bases. Between the trimmed V and J ends, which lost 2 bases and 4 bases, there was a span of 17 bases. The CDR3 is 17 residues long. The germline V gene encodes CDR1 KGHSH and CDR2 LQKENI. CDR3: CASSPTGTPPGTGELFF. For the CDR3, the DNA is TGTGCCAGCTCACCAACCGGGACTCCCCCCGGCACCGGGGAGCTGTTTTTT.

This clonotype was counted a few times. V is TRBV7-9 and J is TRBJ2-1; TRBD2 is a possible D gene (5 bases). In germline, CDR1 is SEHNR, CDR2 FQNEAQ (reference sequence). The CDR3 covers 14 residues. The V end lost 5 bases, the J end lost 4 bases, and 12 bases lay between the germline ends. CDR3 nucleotides: TGTGCCAGCAGCGGACGAGGGCGATACAATGAGCAGTTCTTC. This translates into CASSGRGRYNEQFF.

This clonotype was recorded at least ten times. The rearrangement joins TRBV12-3 or TRBV12-4 to TRBJ2-7, with D possibly TRBD2 on 7 matching bases. Between the trimmed V and J ends, which lost 5 bases and 5 bases, there was a span of 13 bases. The CDR3 extends over 13 amino acids. The CDR3 region is CASSPGGRNEQYF. The CDR3, as DNA: TGTGCCAGCAGTCCGGGGGGCAGGAACGAGCAGTACTTC.

The V and J genes are TRBV7-9 and TRBJ1-1; D remains ambiguous. The CDR3 has 14 residues. Per the germline V gene, CDR1 is SEHNR and CDR2 is FQNEAQ (reference sequence). V lost 5 bases and J lost 3, with 13 bases in between. The CDR3 protein is CASSHLYWDTEAFF. CDR3 DNA: TGTGCCAGCAGCCATCTATATTGGGACACTGAAGCTTTCTTT.

This sequence joins TRBV4-3 and TRBJ2-7; 13 bases map to TRBD2. CDR1 is LGHNA, CDR2 YSLEER, per germline. V lost 3 bases and J lost 7; bases outside the gene matches: 12. The CDR3 spans 17 residues. In DNA, the CDR3 is TGCGCCAGCAGCCATTTCCCTGGACTAGCGGGAGAAGGGGAGCAGTACTTC. Translation: CASSHFPGLAGEGEQYF.

This chain joins TRBV20-1 and TRBJ2-2; the match to TRBD2 covers 10 bases. CDR3 length: 17 amino acids. Trimming at V came to 7 bases and at J to 1 base, leaving 12 bases not matched to a gene. The germline V gene has CDR1 DFQATT and CDR2 SNEGSKA (reference sequence). CDR3 sequence (DNA): TGCAGTGTTAAGCAGGCTAGCGGGAGCTTGAACACCGGGGAGCTGTTTTTT. Amino acid sequence: CSVKQASGSLNTGELFF.

V and J are TRBV29-1 and TRBJ2-2; no definite D call. CDR1 and CDR2 from the germline V gene are SQVTM and ANQGSEA. The length of the CDR3 is 12 residues. V was trimmed by 4 bases and J by 6 bases, leaving 9 bases between them. The CDR3 is CSVASTAGELFF. The CDR3 nucleotides read TGCAGCGTTGCCTCCACCGCCGGGGAGCTGTTTTTT.

This clonotype was detected only a few times. The chain employs TRBV12-3 or TRBV12-4 and TRBJ2-1; perhaps TRBD1 as D (5 bases). The V end was cut by 5 bases, the J end by 8 bases, with 13 bases between. The CDR3 totals 13 residues. This chain's CDR3 is CASSPLQVYEQFF. CDR3 sequence (DNA): TGTGCCAGCAGTCCCCTACAGGTTTATGAGCAGTTCTTC.

This chain uses TRBV7-9 with TRBJ2-3, with D hard to call. CDR3 length: 14 amino acids. CDR1 is SEHNR and CDR2 is FQNEAQ in the germline V gene (reference sequence). The germline V and J ends were trimmed by 1 base and 4 bases, with 9 bases remaining between them. The CDR3: CASSLEGRADTQYF. As DNA, the CDR3 is TGTGCCAGCAGCTTAGAGGGAAGGGCAGATACGCAGTATTTT.

This chain links TRBV6-2 or TRBV6-3 with TRBJ1-1, with TRBD1 as a possible D gene (6 bases). V lost 0 bases and J lost 11, with 19 bases in between. The germline CDR1 and CDR2 sequences are MNHEY and SVGEGT. The CDR3 has 15 residues. CDR3 loop: CASSYSGGISPSAFF. Written as DNA, the CDR3 is TGTGCCAGCAGTTACTCCGGGGGCATAAGCCCTTCCGCTTTCTTT.

The rearrangement links TRBV12-3 or TRBV12-4 to TRBJ2-7; D not certain. The length of the CDR3 is 14 residues. Trimming cost V 2 bases and J 0 bases, with 8 bases left between them. The CDR3 DNA is TGTGCCAGCAGTTTAAGGGCGAACTCCTACGAGCAGTACTTC. Encoded protein: CASSLRANSYEQYF.

This clonotype has ten or more counts. The genes are TRBV2 and TRBJ1-2, with TRBD1 identical over 11 bases. This CDR3 contains 14 residues. V shed 8 bases, J shed 4 bases, and the junction held 6 bases outside the gene matches. Germline CDR1 SNHLY, CDR2 FYNNEI. In nucleotides, the CDR3 is TGTGCCAGCTCTTGGGACAGGGGGGGCTATGGCTACACCTTC. Translated: CASSWDRGGYGYTF.

A few counts support this clonotype. V gene TRBV23-1 combines with J gene TRBJ2-3; 8 nucleotides line up with TRBD1. Being an ORF, TRBV23-1 has a function that is uncertain. After removal of 1 base from V and 4 bases from J, the junction contained 7 bases not matched to a gene. The CDR3 runs 16 residues. The CDR3 region has the DNA TGCGCCAGCAGTCAATTGGCCAGGGGGCCGGCAGATACGCAGTATTTT. This gives the protein CASSQLARGPADTQYF.

This clonotype was recorded a few times. This chain links TRBV7-9 with TRBJ2-1, with D unresolved. The CDR3 extends over 10 amino acids. Trimming took 10 bases from V and 7 from J, leaving 8 bases between them. In germline, CDR1 is SEHNR, CDR2 FQNEAQ (reference sequence). The CDR3 loop reads CAIKWNEQFF. The CDR3 DNA reads as TGTGCCATTAAGTGGAATGAGCAGTTCTTC.

The table lists this clonotype with a few counts. The chain couples TRBV10-3 to TRBJ1-5; D is perhaps TRBD1 (6 bases). V lost 6 bases to trimming and J lost 6 bases, with 15 bases between them. Germline V gene data show CDR1 as ENHRY and CDR2 as SYGVKD. CDR3 length equals 14 residues. The CDR3 DNA sequence: TGTGCCATCAGCCACAACAGGGACTTTCAGCCCCAGCATTTT. This sequence encodes CAISHNRDFQPQHF.